These T cell receptor beta chains were read from a single sample in a study of blood T cell repertoires in COVID-19. Assay used: immunoSEQ multiplex PCR; TCRdb lists only in-frame clones, some missing. The sample includes more than 65,000 clones, around 90% of them seen just once. The material sequenced was peripheral blood. The receptors come from a man aged 55 to 70 with acute or convalescent COVID-19. Each CDR3 is given with its conserved first and last residue.

15,TRBV7-9,CASSFTGGVNYGYTF
15,TRBV9,CASSPPGLAGGEQFF
13,TRBV30,CAWSRGQGNEQYF
15,TRBV5-1,CASSLGSSYNYEQYF
14,TRBV30,CAFFRGQMNTEAFF
16,TRBV4-3,CASSQVTSGAGDTQYF
14,TRBV15,CATRVGQLNTEAFF
15,TRBV4-3,CASSLGTVIDTEAFF
14,TRBV4-3,CASSSTGGNEKLFF
16,TRBV7-2,CASSVTGGTNTGELFF
15,TRBV4-1,CASSQIAYDNSPLHF
16,TRBV7-8,CASSLEPGPRNQPQHF
12,TRBV28,CASSAVSYEQYF